This is a list of T cell receptor beta chains from one sample in a study of CXCR3-negative and CXCR3-positive naive CD8 T cells. TCRdb re-analyzed the 5' RACE reads; it lists each CDR3 protein once, without DNA. The sample has 6,600 or so distinct CDR3 sequences. The sequenced sample consisted of naive CXCR3+ CD8+ T cells from blood. These receptors were obtained from a human donor in good health. Some clones in this sample may be carry-over from other donors' samples. The CDR3 runs from the conserved cysteine through the conserved F or W. The size entry is marked missing in some rows and otherwise reads once, few, many or a size class.

V	size	length	J	CDR3
TRBV6-5	NA	13	TRBJ2-7	CASSPADSYEQCF
TRBV29-1	NA	12	TRBJ2-7	CSVRDNSYEQYF
TRBV10-3	NA	19	TRBJ2-3	CAISEPRNAGVLMRDTQYF
TRBV13	NA	15	TRBJ2-7	CASSFSGTSTYEQYF
TRBV7-8	NA	14	TRBJ1-1	CASSMIHENTEAFF
TRBV20-1	NA	14	TRBJ2-3	CSASSVGSGDTQYF
TRBV19	NA	14	TRBJ2-7	CASSPGGGPYEQYF
TRBV6-5	NA	15	TRBJ2-1	CASRRAGGPPDEQFF
TRBV29-1	NA	11	TRBJ1-2	CSDGPGGGYTF
TRBV10-3	NA	13	TRBJ1-2	CAIKVEDSYGYTF
TRBV3-1	NA	15	TRBJ1-3	CASSQVSGFGNTIYF
TRBV29-1	NA	14	TRBJ2-1	CSVYGGESYNEQFF
TRBV29-1	NA	13	TRBJ2-5	CSVFEDNQETQYF
TRBV25-1	NA	11	TRBJ2-7	CASSEFYEQYF
TRBV7-8	NA	18	TRBJ2-1	CASSSGLAGSSSYNEQFF
TRBV27	NA	15	TRBJ2-3	CASSLTGYGTDTQYF
TRBV5-1	medium-sized	14	TRBJ2-1	CASRVATGYNEQFF
TRBV20-1	medium-sized	14	TRBJ2-1	CSAGVSGPYNEQFF